Following are 32 T cell receptor beta chains from one sample sequenced in a study of T cells in Graves' hyperthyroidism and ophthalmopathy. Amplification yielded TCR beta CDR3 regions, with RNA transcripts as the source. First-round RT-PCR targeting the TCR CDR3 was performed with the HTBI primer set. TCRdb reprocessed the multiplex PCR reads with MiXCR, giving one entry per CDR3 protein. The sample comprises hundreds of thousands of distinct CDR3 sequences, over 35% of which are singletons, and approximately 8.7% rests with the top ten. Specimen: blood. The source of these receptors is a man younger than 35 with Graves' hyperthyroidism.

V is TRBV5-1 and J is TRBJ1-1, with unresolved D. Germline CDR1 is SGHRS and CDR2 is YFSETQ. The CDR3 length is 13 residues. V dropped 4 bases and J dropped 4 bases, with 11 bases sitting between them. Here the CDR3 reads CASSQGTSTEAFF. CDR3 bases: TGCGCCAGCAGCCAAGGTACGAGCACTGAAGCTTTCTTT.

Comments on this clonotype: This clone may be a read error of a much larger clone one base away. The chain carries TRBV7-9 and TRBJ1-1, with D possibly matching TRBD1 (5 bases). Trimming took 8 bases from V and 3 from J, leaving 16 bases between them. Germline assignment: CDR1 SEHNR and CDR2 FQNEAQ (reference sequence). There are 14 residues in the CDR3. The CDR3: CASALSQGDTEAFF. CDR3 in DNA: TGTGCCAGCGCCCTATCTCAGGGAGACACTGAAGCTTTCTTT.

This chain joins TRBV20-1 and TRBJ2-7; D ambiguous. Trimming left V 0 bases short and J 6 bases short, with 15 bases between. The CDR3 loop spans 14 amino acids. The germline V gene has CDR1 DFQATT and CDR2 SNEGSKA (reference sequence). This CDR3 is CSARDLYGGPEQYF. The CDR3 DNA is TGCAGTGCTAGAGATCTCTACGGCGGACCCGAGCAGTACTTC.

In this sample, this clonotype turned up many times. The V call is TRBV2, the J call TRBJ1-6; 8 positions agree with TRBD1. The CDR3 spans 16 residues. V was pared by 6 bases and J by 0 bases, with 4 bases of the junction left unmatched. CDR1 and CDR2 from the germline V gene are SNHLY and FYNNEI. The CDR3 sequence is CASRRTGSSYNSPLHF. In nucleotides, the CDR3 is TGTGCCAGCAGACGGACAGGGAGCTCCTATAATTCACCCCTCCACTTT.

CDR3 residues: CASSYSIGGYEQYF. The CDR3 bases are TGTGCCAGCAGTTACTCGATTGGCGGCTACGAGCAGTACTTC. J is TRBJ2-7 and V is TRBV2; no reliable D call. Germline CDR1 is SNHLY and CDR2 is FYNNEI. This CDR3 contains 14 residues. V gave up 5 bases and J gave up 3 bases, with 14 bases separating them.

With regard to this clonotype: A much larger clone lies one base from this, so it may be a read error. This chain connects TRBV29-1 to TRBJ2-5; D is tentatively TRBD1 or TRBD2 (7 bases each). There are 14 residues in the CDR3. Germline values: CDR1 SQVTM, CDR2 ANQGSEA. The CDR3 region has the DNA TGCAGCGCAGGGGGGGGGTGGGAGACCGAGACCCAGCACTTC. This codes for CSAGGGWETETQHF.

J is TRBJ2-7 and V is TRBV7-9; TRBD2 agrees at 12 bases. Germline-derived CDR1 and CDR2 are SEHNR and FQNEAQ (reference sequence). There are 14 residues in the CDR3. Trimming removed 5 bases from V and 6 bases from J; junction bases left unmatched: 5. This chain's CDR3 is CASSTTSGRSEQYF. The CDR3 nucleotides are TGTGCCAGCAGCACGACTAGCGGGAGATCCGAGCAGTACTTC.

This clonotype showed up many times. V and J are TRBV15 and TRBJ2-5, with 8 bases matching TRBD2. Germline CDR1 LNHNV, CDR2 YYDKDF (reference sequence). The CDR3 runs to 15 residues. The J segment lost 5 bases and the V segment lost 1 base, leaving 6 bases of the junction unmatched. CDR3 coding DNA: TGTGCCACCAGCAGAGCGGTAGCGGGGAGGGAGACCCAGTACTTC. Its protein is CATSRAVAGRETQYF.

This CDR3 reads CASTTVAGDYEQYF. The CDR3 region has the DNA TGTGCCAGCACCACTGTGGCCGGAGACTACGAGCAGTACTTC. This chain links TRBV7-2 with TRBJ2-7; D remains ambiguous. CDR3 length: 14 amino acids. V was shortened by 7 bases and J by 3 bases, with 16 bases between the two germline ends. CDR1 is SGHTA, CDR2 FQGNSA, per germline.

The rearrangement joins TRBV3-1 to TRBJ2-7, with 7 bases lining up with TRBD1. This CDR3 has 15 residues. In germline, CDR1 is LGHDT, CDR2 YNNKEL (reference sequence). With 4 bases clipped from V and 2 bases from J, the junction kept 8 bases outside the gene matches. Here the CDR3 reads CASSLPGQPPYEQYF. The CDR3 region has the DNA TGTGCCAGCAGCCTCCCGGGACAGCCTCCCTACGAGCAGTACTTC.

The rearrangement joins TRBV19 to TRBJ2-2, with TRBD2 identical over 10 bases. J was trimmed by 5 bases and V by 7 bases; bases with no gene match: 4. The CDR3 spans 14 residues. The germline V gene has CDR1 LNHDA and CDR2 SQIVND (reference sequence). The DNA of the CDR3 is TGTGCCAGTAAGCGGGAGGGCCCTACCGGGGAGCTGTTTTTT. Its translation is CASKREGPTGELFF.

J is TRBJ1-2 and V is TRBV4-1, with D hard to call. Trimming pared 4 bases from V and 5 bases from J, leaving 11 bases between. In germline, CDR1 is MGHRA, CDR2 YSYEKL. The length of the CDR3 is 13 residues. The CDR3 nucleotides read TGCGCCAGCAGCCCCCTTGGACTTTATGGCTACACCTTC. Translating gives CASSPLGLYGYTF.

Remarks on this clonotype: This clone may be a read error of a much larger clone one base away. Because the CDR3 is missing its conserved closing phenylalanine or tryptophan, this is likely a read error. J is TRBJ2-7 and V is TRBV2; D remains ambiguous. The CDR3 runs 10 residues. The V gene's germline CDR1 is SNHLY and CDR2 FYNNEI. Trimming removed 7 bases from V and 7 bases from J, with 8 bases in between. This CDR3 reads CASTRTEQYL. The DNA for the CDR3 is TGTGCCAGCACCCGAACGGAGCAGTACCTC.

This CDR3 is CSASGRTSGRFEQYF. CDR3 nucleotide sequence: TGCAGTGCTAGTGGAAGGACTAGCGGGAGGTTCGAGCAGTACTTC. This chain links TRBV20-1 with TRBJ2-7; 14 bases fit TRBD2. V lost 3 bases and J lost 6; bases outside the gene matches: 7. The CDR3 runs 15 residues. CDR1 and CDR2 (germline): DFQATT, SNEGSKA (reference sequence).

Remarks on this clonotype: A read error may be the cause here, since a much bigger clone is one base away. The chain couples TRBV6-6 to TRBJ1-2, with D possibly matching TRBD1 (5 bases). This CDR3 is built from 13 residues. Germline assignment: CDR1 MNHNY and CDR2 SVGAGI (reference sequence). The DNA of the CDR3 is TGTGCCGGCAGCCCCGGGGCCTCACTTGGCTACACCTTC. This encodes CAGSPGASLGYTF.

This clonotype occurred a few times. V gene TRBV9 combines with J gene TRBJ2-7; TRBD1 might be the D (5 bases). This CDR3 region has 14 residues. The germline V gene encodes CDR1 SGDLS and CDR2 YYNGEE. V lost 0 bases and J 2 bases, leaving 9 bases between the germline ends. CDR3 coding DNA: TGTGCCAGCAGCGTAGAACAGGTGACCTACGAGCAGTACTTC. It translates to CASSVEQVTYEQYF.

This clonotype was counted ten times or more. The rearrangement joins TRBV9 to TRBJ2-2; D gene ambiguous. V was pared by 0 bases and J by 7 bases, with 4 bases between. CDR1 SGDLS and CDR2 YYNGEE come from the germline V gene. This CDR3 is built from 12 residues. Here the CDR3 reads CASSVEGGELFF. The CDR3 coding sequence is TGTGCCAGCAGCGTAGAAGGCGGGGAGCTGTTTTTT. Complete variable domain (other parts from reference TRBV9 and TRBJ2-2): DSGVTQTPKHLITATGQRVTLRCSPRSGDLSVYWYQQSLDQGLQFLIQYYNGEERAKGNILERFSAQQFPDLHSELNLSSLELGDSALYFCASSVEGGELFFGEGSRLTVL.

This rearrangement joins TRBV12-3 or TRBV12-4 to TRBJ2-7; no clear D gene. This CDR3 has 15 residues. V lost 3 bases to trimming and J lost 1 base, with 13 bases between them. CDR3 DNA sequence: TGTGCCAGCAGTTTCGGGTTAGACCCGTCCTACGAGCAGTACTTC. It encodes CASSFGLDPSYEQYF.

On this clonotype: At one end, the junction sequence differs from germline, possibly due to a read error. The V and J genes are TRBV12-3 or TRBV12-4 and TRBJ2-2; no reliable D call. The CDR3 sequence is 15 residues long. The CDR3 DNA is TGTGCCAGCAGCTTAGATGGGGTTGTGGCCGGGGAGCTGTTTTTT. This translates into CASSLDGVVAGELFF.

Turning to this clonotype: A much larger clonotype is one base distant, so this may be a read error. The rearrangement joins TRBV20-1 to TRBJ1-2; D remains unclear. The CDR3 is made up of 11 amino acids. Trimming took off 6 bases at V and 7 bases at J, with 12 bases between the two ends. From germline, CDR1 is DFQATT and CDR2 SNEGSKA (reference sequence). The CDR3 DNA sequence: TGCAGTGCCCCGAGACCAGCTGGCTACACCTTC. Amino acids: CSAPRPAGYTF.

The chain joins TRBV19 to TRBJ2-5; D unclear. The CDR3 runs to 13 residues. From germline, CDR1 is LNHDA and CDR2 SQIVND (reference sequence). V was shortened by 6 bases and J by 5 bases, with 13 bases between the two germline ends. DNA of the CDR3: TGTGCCAGTAGACCCAAAGGTCGGGAGACCCAGTACTTC. This translates into CASRPKGRETQYF.

This chain uses TRBV7-9 with TRBJ1-2, with D possibly being TRBD1 (6 bases). The CDR3 is made up of 15 amino acids. The ends were cut back, 5 bases at V and 0 bases at J, with 13 bases in the middle. Germline V CDR1 and CDR2: SEHNR, FQNEAQ (reference sequence). DNA of the CDR3: TGTGCCAGCAGCCCTCCGGGGGCTTCTAACTATGGCTACACCTTC. The encoded protein is CASSPPGASNYGYTF.

Ten or more counts support this clonotype. The chain joins TRBV15 to TRBJ2-7, with 9 positions matching TRBD2. The germline V gene encodes CDR1 LNHNV and CDR2 YYDKDF (reference sequence). The CDR3 runs 15 residues. The V and J ends lost 4 bases and 0 bases, in that order; junction bases with no gene match: 4. The CDR3 reads CATSKEREVSYEQYF. The CDR3 nucleotides read TGTGCCACCAGCAAAGAGCGGGAGGTCTCCTACGAGCAGTACTTC.

On this clonotype: The junction differs from germline at one of its ends, possibly a read error. V usage is TRBV7-2 and J usage is TRBJ2-5; D perhaps matches TRBD2 (5 bases). The CDR3 totals 13 residues. The germline CDR1 and CDR2 sequences are SGHTA and FQGNSA. In DNA, the CDR3 is TGTGCCAGCAGCTGGACCGGAGAGGCGGCCCGGGGTTTC. It encodes CASSWTGEAARGF.

The chain employs TRBV15 and TRBJ2-6, with D hard to call. The CDR3 covers 15 residues. Trimming took 2 bases from V and 5 from J, leaving 10 bases between them. Per the germline V gene, CDR1 is LNHNV and CDR2 is YYDKDF (reference sequence). The DNA of the CDR3 is TGTGCCACCAGCAGACCCCTTGGCCGGGCCAACGTCCTGACTTTC. This encodes CATSRPLGRANVLTF. Complete variable domain (other parts from reference TRBV15 and TRBJ2-6): DAMVIQNPRYQVTQFGKPVTLSCSQTLNHNVMYWYQQKSSQAPKLLFHYYDKDFNNEADTPDNFQSRRPNTSFCFLDIRSPGLGDTAMYLCATSRPLGRANVLTFGAGSRLTVL.

This clonotype was seen many times. The V and J genes are TRBV9 and TRBJ2-5; D gene ambiguous. CDR1 and CDR2 (germline): SGDLS, YYNGEE. The length of the CDR3 is 15 residues. V was cut by 0 bases and J by 3 bases, with 12 bases left in between. CDR3 DNA: TGTGCCAGCAGCGTAGAAGGTCTGCCCGAAGAGACCCAGTACTTC. Protein: CASSVEGLPEETQYF.

This rearrangement joins TRBV11-2 to TRBJ2-7; D remains ambiguous. V lost 0 bases and J lost 3, with 12 bases in between. This CDR3 has 15 residues. The V gene's germline CDR1 is SGHAT and CDR2 FQNNGV. The CDR3 DNA reads as TGTGCCAGCAGCTTAGATGCACAGCCGAACTACGAGCAGTACTTC. Amino acids: CASSLDAQPNYEQYF.

This sequence joins TRBV6-1 and TRBJ1-1, with TRBD1 identical over 7 bases. The germline V gene encodes CDR1 MNHNS and CDR2 SASEGT. The CDR3 sequence is 14 residues long. V shed 4 bases and J 6 bases; nucleotides not matched to a gene: 8. The CDR3 reads CASSASDRDAEAFF. CDR3 in DNA: TGTGCCAGCAGTGCGAGTGACAGGGACGCTGAAGCTTTCTTT.

The chain links TRBV7-8 to TRBJ1-2; D is unresolved. CDR1 is SGHVS, CDR2 FQNEAQ, per germline. The V end lost 5 bases, the J end lost 0 bases, and 13 bases lay between the germline ends. This CDR3 comprises 15 residues. The CDR3 loop is CASSPLPDPNYGYTF. CDR3 DNA sequence: TGTGCCAGCAGCCCCCTCCCGGATCCTAACTATGGCTACACCTTC.

A single count supports this clonotype. The rearrangement joins TRBV7-9 to TRBJ2-5; 13 bases match TRBD2. Germline V gives CDR1 SEHNR, CDR2 FQNEAQ (reference sequence). V lost 6 bases, J lost 11 bases, and 18 bases stayed unmatched. CDR3 size: 17 residues. CDR3 coding DNA: TGTGCCAGCAGTCCTAAGGGCAGACTAGCGGGGGGTAGGGGACAGTACTTC. This gives the protein CASSPKGRLAGGRGQYF. The full variable domain, rest sourced from reference TRBV7-9 and TRBJ2-5, is DTGVSQNPRHKITKRGQNVTFRCDPISEHNRLYWYRQTLGQGPEFLTYFQNEAQLEKSRLLSDRFSAERPKGSFSTLEIQRTEQGDSAMYLCASSPKGRLAGGRGQYFGPGTRLLVL.

In its sample, this clonotype was seen many times. V and J are TRBV25-1 and TRBJ2-2, with D possibly matching TRBD2 (5 bases). Germline V gene lookup returns CDR1 MGHDK and CDR2 SYGVNS. CDR3 length: 16 amino acids. V lost 2 bases and J lost 0, with 10 bases in between. CDR3 sequence (DNA): TGTGCCAGCAGTGAACCCGGTAGCGCGAACACCGGGGAGCTGTTTTTT. It is translated as CASSEPGSANTGELFF.

This clonotype came up many times. The J gene is TRBJ2-6, the V gene TRBV2; 8 positions agree with TRBD1. CDR3 length: 15 residues. Trimming removed 10 bases from V and 2 bases from J; junction bases left unmatched: 7. Per the germline V gene, CDR1 is SNHLY and CDR2 is FYNNEI. In DNA form, the CDR3 reads TGTGCCACTTCGGGACAGGCGGCTGGGGCCAACGTCCTGACTTTC. Translating gives CATSGQAAGANVLTF.